Below, 5 T cell receptor beta chains from the same sample are listed, as sequenced in a study of Ad26.COV2.S vaccination and SARS-CoV-2 variants. Treatment indicated: about 20 received Ad26.COV2.S at low or high dose, single or two shots; 5 received placebo; per-sample allocation not given. Vaccine and placebo recipients were sampled on day 63 after the first injection. The table came from immunoSEQ multiplex PCR; TCRdb's copy has only in-frame clones and leaves some out. This table has approximately 400,000 clones, 83% appearing once. Sequenced here: peripheral blood, sampled in a trial of Ad26.COV2.S vaccine versus placebo. Source of these receptors: a person aged 18-60 years who received the Ad26.COV2.S COVID-19 vaccine or a placebo.

The CDR3 DNA reads TGTGCCAGCAGACCCCCTAACGCAGATACGCAGTATTTT. It yields the protein CASRPPNADTQYF. The V and J genes are TRBV12-3 or TRBV12-4 and TRBJ2-3; no definite D call. V lost 6 bases and J lost 4, with 11 bases in between. The CDR3 covers 13 residues.

The chain couples TRBV4-2 to TRBJ2-2; possibly TRBD2 for D (5 bases). V was pared by 1 base and J by 0 bases, with 12 bases between. The germline gives CDR1 LGHNA, CDR2 YNFKEQ. This CDR3 comprises 17 residues. The CDR3 DNA reads TGTGCCAGCAGCCAAGGGGGAGTGGCGGCGAACACCGGGGAGCTGTTTTTT. Its protein product is CASSQGGVAANTGELFF.

This sequence joins TRBV7-9 and TRBJ1-1, with D maybe TRBD1 (5 bases). This CDR3 comprises 12 residues. The V end lost 7 bases, the J end lost 6 bases, and 12 bases lay between the germline ends. The germline gives CDR1 SEHNR, CDR2 FQNEAQ (reference sequence). The CDR3 sequence is CASNPGGAEAFF. CDR3 bases: TGTGCCAGCAACCCGGGGGGGGCTGAAGCTTTCTTT.

The chain recombines TRBV7-2 with TRBJ2-7; D could derive from TRBD1 or TRBD2 (5 bases each). V shed 0 bases and J shed 3 bases, with 15 bases lying between them. The CDR3 has 16 residues. The germline V gene has CDR1 SGHTA and CDR2 FQGNSA. In nucleotides, the CDR3 is TGTGCCAGCAGCTTAGCGCTTGGGGGAAACATCTACGAGCAGTACTTC. Protein product: CASSLALGGNIYEQYF.

This clone was observed a few times. The rearrangement joins TRBV5-6 to TRBJ1-5; D might be TRBD1 (5 bases). With 4 bases removed from V and 7 bases from J, the gap between germline ends came to 18 bases. Germline loops: CDR1 SGHDT, CDR2 YYEEEE. The CDR3 totals 15 residues. CDR3 in amino acids: CASSLGPPLGQPQHF. Written as DNA, the CDR3 is TGTGCCAGCAGCCTGGGACCGCCACTGGGGCAGCCCCAGCATTTT.